The clone carrying this T cell receptor beta chain has only a few counts. This sample stems from a study of tissue T cells after allogeneic stem cell transplantation. Measured with immunoSEQ multiplex PCR; TCRdb has only the in-frame clones, and not every one. Of about 26,000 clones in the sample, about 90% were seen once. V lost 0 bases and J 7 bases, leaving 10 bases between the germline ends. CDR1 SGHNT and CDR2 YYREEE come from the germline V gene (reference sequence). CDR3 length: 13 residues. The chain has TRBV5-4 and TRBJ1-1; D is possibly TRBD1 (6 bases). This material consisted of blood, taken before transplantation. The sequence was collected from a male donor at least 60 years old who later had graft-versus-host disease after an allogeneic stem cell transplant. This chain's CDR3 is CASSLGEGGEAFF. In DNA form, the CDR3 reads TGTGCCAGCAGCTTGGGGGAAGGGGGTGAAGCTTTCTTT.